This T cell receptor beta chain was found in a study of graft-versus-host responses after intestinal transplantation. Overall study findings and caveats: GvH clones occurred in recipient marrow; some first appeared in ileum or blood. Graft-donor T cell macrochimerism in patients accompanied high graft-versus-host to host-versus-graft clonal ratios in allografts. An association linked early post-transplant HvG declines with peak circulating GvH clone levels.

This CDR3 is built from 15 residues. Per germline, CDR1 SGDLS and CDR2 YYNGEE. Trimming took off 0 bases at V and 4 bases at J, with 10 bases between the two ends. As concerns this clone: Its antigen remains unidentified.

Sequenced by immunoSEQ multiplex PCR; TCRdb stores in-frame clones only, minus some. Of about 80,000 clones listed, 70% to 90% are singletons. The rearrangement joins TRBV9 to TRBJ1-4, with D uncertain. The source was unstimulated CD4+ T cells sorted from spleen or lymph node cells, collected before intestinal transplant. The sequence derives from a human donor who received an intestinal transplant. CDR3 nucleotides: TGTGCCAGCAGCGTAGGGGAGGGTCATAATGAAAAACTGTTTTTT. Translated, it gives CASSVGEGHNEKLFF.